This TCR beta chain was sequenced during a study of blood T cell repertoires in COVID-19. Each participant's cohort was designated according to participant-reported clinical history. This clone was counted a few times. The CDR3 covers 11 residues. Profiling relied on immunoSEQ multiplex PCR, and the TCRdb table lists in-frame clones only, not all of them. The profile shows some 190,000 clones, about 80% of them singletons. The source of this sequence is a man aged 55-75 years who had been exposed to COVID-19. The rearrangement links TRBV21-1 to TRBJ2-7; the table's D gene call, TRBD2, was not cross checked with the DNA. TRBV21-1 is recorded as a pseudogene. The sequencing input was PBMCs or T cells enriched from blood (not recorded which). DNA for the CDR3: TGTGCCCCACGTGGGGGGTACGAGCAGTACTTC. Its translation is CAPRGGYEQYF.